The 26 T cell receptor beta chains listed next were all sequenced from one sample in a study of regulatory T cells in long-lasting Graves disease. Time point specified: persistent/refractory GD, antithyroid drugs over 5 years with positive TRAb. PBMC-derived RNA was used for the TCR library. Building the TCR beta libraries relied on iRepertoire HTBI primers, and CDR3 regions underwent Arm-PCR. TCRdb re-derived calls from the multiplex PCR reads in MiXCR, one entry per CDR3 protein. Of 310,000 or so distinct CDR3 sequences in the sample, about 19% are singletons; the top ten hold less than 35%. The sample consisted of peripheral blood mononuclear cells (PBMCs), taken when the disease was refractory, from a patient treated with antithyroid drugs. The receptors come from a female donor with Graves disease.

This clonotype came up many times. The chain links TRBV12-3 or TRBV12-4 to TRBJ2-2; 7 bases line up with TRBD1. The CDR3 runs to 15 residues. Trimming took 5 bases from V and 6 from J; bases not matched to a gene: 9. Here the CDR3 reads CASSLFDRVAGELFF. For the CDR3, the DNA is TGTGCCAGCAGTCTATTCGACAGGGTGGCCGGGGAGCTGTTTTTT.

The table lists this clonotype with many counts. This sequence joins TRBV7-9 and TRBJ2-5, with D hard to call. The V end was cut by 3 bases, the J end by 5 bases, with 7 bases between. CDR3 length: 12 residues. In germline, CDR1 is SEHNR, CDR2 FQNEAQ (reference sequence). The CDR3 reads CASSFLVETQYF. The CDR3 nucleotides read TGTGCCAGCAGCTTTTTGGTCGAGACCCAGTACTTC.

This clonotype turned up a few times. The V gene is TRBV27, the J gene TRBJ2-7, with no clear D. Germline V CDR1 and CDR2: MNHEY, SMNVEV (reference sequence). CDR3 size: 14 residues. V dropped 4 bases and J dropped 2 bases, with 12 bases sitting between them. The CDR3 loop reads CASSSDTSPYEQYF. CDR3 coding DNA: TGTGCCAGCAGTTCCGACACGTCTCCCTACGAGCAGTACTTC.

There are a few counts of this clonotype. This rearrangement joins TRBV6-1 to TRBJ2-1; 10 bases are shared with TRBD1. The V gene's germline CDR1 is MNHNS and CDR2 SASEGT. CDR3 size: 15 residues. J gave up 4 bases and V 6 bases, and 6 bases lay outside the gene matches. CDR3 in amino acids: CASRETGGGYNEQFF. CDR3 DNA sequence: TGTGCCAGCAGGGAGACAGGGGGCGGATACAATGAGCAGTTCTTC.

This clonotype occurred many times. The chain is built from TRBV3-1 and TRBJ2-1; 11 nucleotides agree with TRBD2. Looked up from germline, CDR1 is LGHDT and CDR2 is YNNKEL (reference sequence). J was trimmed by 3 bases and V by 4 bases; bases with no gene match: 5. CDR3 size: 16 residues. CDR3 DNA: TGTGCCAGCAGCCTTGCCGGGACTAGCGGCTACAATGAGCAGTTCTTC. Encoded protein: CASSLAGTSGYNEQFF.

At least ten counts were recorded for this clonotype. Here the CDR3 DNA reads TGTGCCAGCAGTTACATGGGCGCAACTAATGAAAAACTGTTTTTT. Its translation: CASSYMGATNEKLFF. The chain is built from TRBV6-5 and TRBJ1-4; D uncertain. There are 15 residues in the CDR3. Trimming left V 2 bases short and J 0 bases short, with 7 bases between. Germline V lookup: CDR1 MNHEY, CDR2 SVGAGI.

CDR3 bases: TGTGCCAGTAGTTTGATAGGTACCTTCAATCAGCCCCAGCATTTT. Protein: CASSLIGTFNQPQHF. The chain carries TRBV19 and TRBJ1-5, with unresolved D. CDR1 LNHDA and CDR2 SQIVND come from the germline V gene (reference sequence). Trimming took 5 bases from V and 3 from J, leaving 14 bases between them. The CDR3 spans 15 residues. The full variable domain, in which reference TRBV19 and TRBJ1-5 provide the parts outside the CDR3, is DGGITQSPKYLFRKEGQNVTLSCEQNLNHDAMYWYRQDPGQGLRLIYYSQIVNDFQKGDIAEGYSVSREKKESFPLTVTSAQKNPTAFYLCASSLIGTFNQPQHFGDGTRLSIL.

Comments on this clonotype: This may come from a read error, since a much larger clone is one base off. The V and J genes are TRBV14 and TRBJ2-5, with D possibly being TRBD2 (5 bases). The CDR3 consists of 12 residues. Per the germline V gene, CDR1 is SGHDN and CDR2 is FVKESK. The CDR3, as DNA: TGTGCCGGCAGCCAAGAGGGAGAGACCCAGTACTTC. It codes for CAGSQEGETQYF.

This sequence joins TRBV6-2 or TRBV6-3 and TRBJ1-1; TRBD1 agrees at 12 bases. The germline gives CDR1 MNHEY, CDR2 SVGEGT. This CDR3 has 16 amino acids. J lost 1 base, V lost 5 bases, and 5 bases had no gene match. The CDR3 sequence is CASSTRDRGQNTEAFF. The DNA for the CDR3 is TGTGCCAGCAGTACCCGGGACAGGGGGCAGAACACTGAAGCTTTCTTT.

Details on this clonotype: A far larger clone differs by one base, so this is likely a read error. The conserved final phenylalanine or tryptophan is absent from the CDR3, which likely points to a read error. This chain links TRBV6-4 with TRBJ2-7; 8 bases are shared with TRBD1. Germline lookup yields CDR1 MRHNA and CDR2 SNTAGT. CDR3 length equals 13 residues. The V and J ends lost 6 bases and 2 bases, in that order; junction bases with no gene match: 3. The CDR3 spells CASRLGQAYEQYL. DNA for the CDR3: TGTGCCAGCAGGCTGGGACAGGCCTACGAGCAGTACCTC.

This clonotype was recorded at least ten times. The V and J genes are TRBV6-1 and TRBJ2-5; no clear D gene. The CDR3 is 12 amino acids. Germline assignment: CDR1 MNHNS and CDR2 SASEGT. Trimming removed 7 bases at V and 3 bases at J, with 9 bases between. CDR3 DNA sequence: TGTGCCAGCATCCACACCAAAGAGACCCAGTACTTC. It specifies CASIHTKETQYF.

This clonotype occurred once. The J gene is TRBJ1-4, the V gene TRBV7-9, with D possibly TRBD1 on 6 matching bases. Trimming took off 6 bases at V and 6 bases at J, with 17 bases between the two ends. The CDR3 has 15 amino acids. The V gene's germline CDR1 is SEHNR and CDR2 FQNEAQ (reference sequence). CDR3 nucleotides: TGTGCCAGCAGTCCGACAGGATCCCACTATGAAAAACTGTTTTTT. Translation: CASSPTGSHYEKLFF.

For the CDR3, the DNA is TGTGCCTGGAAAAATTGGGACGGAAACACTGAAGCTTTCTTT. This gives the protein CAWKNWDGNTEAFF. The gene calls are TRBV30 and TRBJ1-1; a weak D match, TRBD1 (5 bases). This CDR3 has 14 residues. Germline V gene data show CDR1 as GTSNPN and CDR2 as SVGIG (reference sequence). V dropped 4 bases and J dropped 2 bases, with 14 bases sitting between them.

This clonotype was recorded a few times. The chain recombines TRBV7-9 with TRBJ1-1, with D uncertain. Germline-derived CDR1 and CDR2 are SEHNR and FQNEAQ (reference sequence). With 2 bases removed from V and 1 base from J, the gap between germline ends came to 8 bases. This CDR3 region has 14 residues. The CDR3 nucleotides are TGTGCCAGCAGCTTACCAGCAGAGAACACTGAAGCTTTCTTT. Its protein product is CASSLPAENTEAFF.

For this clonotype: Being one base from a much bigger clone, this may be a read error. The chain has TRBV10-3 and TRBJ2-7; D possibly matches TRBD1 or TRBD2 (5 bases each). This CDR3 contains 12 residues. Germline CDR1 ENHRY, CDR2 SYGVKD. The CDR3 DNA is TGTGCCATCAGGGGGGTTTCCTACGAGCGGTACTTC. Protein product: CAIRGVSYERYF.

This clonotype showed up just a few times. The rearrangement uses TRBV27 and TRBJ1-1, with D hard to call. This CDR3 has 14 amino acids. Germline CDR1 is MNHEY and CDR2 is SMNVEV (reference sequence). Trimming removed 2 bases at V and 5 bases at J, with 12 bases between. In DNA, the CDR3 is TGTGCCAGCAGTTTAGAGTCCCTGGGGACTGAAGCTTTCTTT. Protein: CASSLESLGTEAFF.

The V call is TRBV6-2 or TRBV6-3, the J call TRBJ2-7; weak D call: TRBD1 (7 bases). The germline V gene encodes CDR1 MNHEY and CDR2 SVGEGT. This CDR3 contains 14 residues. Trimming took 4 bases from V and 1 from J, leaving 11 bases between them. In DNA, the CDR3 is TGTGCCAGCAGTTCGGGGGACAGTTCCTACGAGCAGTACTTC. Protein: CASSSGDSSYEQYF.

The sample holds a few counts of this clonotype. This CDR3 reads CASRRRQGLSGANVLTF. DNA of the CDR3: TGTGCCAGCAGGAGACGACAGGGTCTGAGTGGGGCCAACGTCCTGACTTTC. The chain carries TRBV6-1 and TRBJ2-6; TRBD1 agrees at 7 bases. This CDR3 region has 17 residues. CDR1 and CDR2 from the germline V gene are MNHNS and SASEGT. V was clipped by 6 bases and J by 3 bases; unmatched bases: 11.

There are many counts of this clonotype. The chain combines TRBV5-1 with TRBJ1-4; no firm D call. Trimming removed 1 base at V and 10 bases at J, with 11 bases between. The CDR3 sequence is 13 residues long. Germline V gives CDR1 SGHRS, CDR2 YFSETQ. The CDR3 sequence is CASSLQGSGKLFF. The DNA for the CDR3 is TGCGCCAGCAGCTTGCAAGGGTCAGGAAAACTGTTTTTT. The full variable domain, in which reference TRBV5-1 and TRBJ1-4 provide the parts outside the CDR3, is KAGVTQTPRYLIKTRGQQVTLSCSPISGHRSVSWYQQTPGQGLQFLFEYFSETQRNKGNFPGRFSGRQFSNSRSEMNVSTLELGDSALYLCASSLQGSGKLFFGSGTQLSVL.

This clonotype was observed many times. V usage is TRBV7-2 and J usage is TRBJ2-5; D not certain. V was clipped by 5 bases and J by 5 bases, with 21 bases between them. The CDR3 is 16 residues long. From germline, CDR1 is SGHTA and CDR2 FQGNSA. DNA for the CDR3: TGTGCCAGCAGCCCGCAAAGAGGAACCCTCGGCGAGACCCAGTACTTC. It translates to CASSPQRGTLGETQYF. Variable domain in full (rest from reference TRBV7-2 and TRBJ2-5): GAGVSQSPSNKVTEKGKDVELRCDPISGHTALYWYRQSLGQGLEFLIYFQGNSAPDKSGLPSDRFSAERTGGSVSTLTIQRTQQEDSAVYLCASSPQRGTLGETQYFGPGTRLLVL.

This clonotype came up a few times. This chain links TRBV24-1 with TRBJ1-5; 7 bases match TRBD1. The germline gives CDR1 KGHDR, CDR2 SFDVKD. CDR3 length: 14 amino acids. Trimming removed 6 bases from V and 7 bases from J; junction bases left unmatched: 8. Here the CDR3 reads CATSPSTGVQPQHF. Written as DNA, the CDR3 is TGTGCCACCAGTCCGTCCACAGGGGTCCAGCCCCAGCATTTT.

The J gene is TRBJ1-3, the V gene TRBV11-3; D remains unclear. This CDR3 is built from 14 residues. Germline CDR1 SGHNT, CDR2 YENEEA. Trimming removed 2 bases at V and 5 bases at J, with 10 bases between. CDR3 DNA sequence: TGTGCCAGCAGCTTACGGTCCAGACGAAACACCATATATTTT. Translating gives CASSLRSRRNTIYF.

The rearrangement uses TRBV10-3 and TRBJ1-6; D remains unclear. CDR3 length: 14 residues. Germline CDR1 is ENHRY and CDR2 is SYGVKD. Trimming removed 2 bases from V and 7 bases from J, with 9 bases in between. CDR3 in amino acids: CAISEGGLNSPLHF. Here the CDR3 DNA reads TGTGCCATCAGTGAGGGCGGTCTAAATTCACCCCTCCACTTT.

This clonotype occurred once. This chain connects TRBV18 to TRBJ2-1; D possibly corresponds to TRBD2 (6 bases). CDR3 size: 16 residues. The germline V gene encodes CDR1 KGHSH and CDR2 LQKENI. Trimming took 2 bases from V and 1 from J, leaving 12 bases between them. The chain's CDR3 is CASSPKILASYNEQFF. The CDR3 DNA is TGTGCCAGCTCACCAAAAATACTAGCTTCCTACAATGAGCAGTTCTTC. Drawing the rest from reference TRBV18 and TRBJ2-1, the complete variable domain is NAGVMQNPRHLVRRRGQEARLRCSPMKGHSHVYWYRQLPEEGLKFMVYLQKENIIDESGMPKERFSAEFPKEGPSILRIQQVVRGDSAAYFCASSPKILASYNEQFFGPGTRLTVL.

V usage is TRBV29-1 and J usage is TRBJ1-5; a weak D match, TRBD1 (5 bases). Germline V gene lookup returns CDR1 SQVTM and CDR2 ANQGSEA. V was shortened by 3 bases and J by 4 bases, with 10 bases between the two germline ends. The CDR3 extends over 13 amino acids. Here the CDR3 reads CSVEDNPNQPQHF. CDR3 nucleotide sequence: TGCAGCGTTGAGGACAACCCGAATCAGCCCCAGCATTTT.

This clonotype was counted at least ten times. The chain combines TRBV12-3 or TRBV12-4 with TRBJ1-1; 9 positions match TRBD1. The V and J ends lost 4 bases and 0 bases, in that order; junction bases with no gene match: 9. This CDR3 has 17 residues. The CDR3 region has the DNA TGTGCCAGCAGTTCCGTCACAGGGGGCAGGGTGAACACTGAAGCTTTCTTT. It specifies CASSSVTGGRVNTEAFF.